Below, 2 T cell receptor beta chains from the same sample are listed, as sequenced in a study of identical twins. Using its own MiXCR run on the 5' RACE reads, TCRdb lists one record per CDR3 protein. The data show over 600,000 distinct CDR3 sequences, 21% seen once. This sample was also put to use in a study of T cells expressing NK-cell markers.

The sequenced sample consisted of PBMCs. The receptors were gathered from a woman aged 18-29 years in good health.

This chain connects TRBV5-6 to TRBJ2-1; a weak D match, TRBD1 (5 bases). Germline lookup yields CDR1 SGHDT and CDR2 YYEEEE. V was shortened by 4 bases and J by 5 bases, with 25 bases between the two germline ends. The CDR3 sequence is 18 residues long. The chain's CDR3 is CASSPGALWAGNNNEQFF. Here the CDR3 DNA reads TGTGCCAGCAGCCCCGGAGCCCTCTGGGCAGGGAATAACAATGAGCAGTTCTTC. Looking up the rest from reference TRBV5-6 and TRBJ2-1 gives the full variable domain: DAGVTQSPTHLIKTRGQQVTLRCSPKSGHDTVSWYQQALGQGPQFIFQYYEEEERQRGNFPDRFSGHQFPNYSSELNVNALLLGDSALYLCASSPGALWAGNNNEQFFGPGTRLTVL.

The chain carries TRBV3-1 and TRBJ1-1; TRBD1 aligns across 8 bases. After removal of 0 bases from V and 11 bases from J, the junction contained 8 bases not matched to a gene. CDR1 and CDR2 from the germline V gene are LGHDT and YNNKEL (reference sequence). The CDR3 runs to 14 residues. The DNA for the CDR3 is TGTGCCAGCAGCCAAGATGCCAGGGGGCGCAAGGCTTTCTTT. Translation gives CASSQDARGRKAFF.